This paragraph covers one TCR beta chain sequence. This sample was included in a study of T cell responses to AZD1222 COVID-19 vaccine. Produced via immunoSEQ multiplex PCR; TCRdb's table is partial and in-frame only. The sample gives about 110,000 clones, roughly 89% of which show up once; around 14% is in the top ten. Per germline, CDR1 ENHRY and CDR2 SYGVKD. The CDR3 is 13 residues long. The V end lost 3 bases, the J end lost 3 bases, and 8 bases lay between the germline ends. This clonotype was sampled from an adult who received the AZD1222 COVID-19 vaccine. The sequences come from peripheral blood, collected 28 days after the second AZD1222 dose. The V call is TRBV10-3, the J call TRBJ1-2; D ambiguous. CDR3 residues: CAISEKDDYGYTF. The CDR3 nucleotides read TGTGCCATCAGTGAAAAGGACGACTATGGCTACACCTTC.